This T cell receptor beta chain was documented in a study of blood T cell repertoires in COVID-19. As for the study in general: Acute-phase and convalescent COVID-19 samples originated in the United States, Italy and Spain. From T cells, B-cell-depleted T cells, or PBMCs came the material, which was cDNA or gDNA.

Original data processing: Reference gene primer amplification in the assay estimated nucleated cell counts. Sequenced by immunoSEQ multiplex PCR; TCRdb stores in-frame clones only, minus some. V, J and clone size derive from that table, while D and trimming were established from the DNA sequence. The sample shows under 95,000 clones, less than 80% of them seen only once. The CDR3 spans 14 residues. From germline, CDR1 is SGDLS and CDR2 YYNGEE. Trimming cost V 4 bases and J 4 bases, with 11 bases left between them. This TCR came from a man aged 55 to 69 with active or convalescent COVID-19. The chain joins TRBV9 to TRBJ1-4; tentative D call: TRBD1 (6 bases). Specimen: peripheral blood. The CDR3 coding sequence is TGTGCCAGCAGCCGGACAGCCCTTAATGAAAAACTGTTTTTT. It is translated as CASSRTALNEKLFF.